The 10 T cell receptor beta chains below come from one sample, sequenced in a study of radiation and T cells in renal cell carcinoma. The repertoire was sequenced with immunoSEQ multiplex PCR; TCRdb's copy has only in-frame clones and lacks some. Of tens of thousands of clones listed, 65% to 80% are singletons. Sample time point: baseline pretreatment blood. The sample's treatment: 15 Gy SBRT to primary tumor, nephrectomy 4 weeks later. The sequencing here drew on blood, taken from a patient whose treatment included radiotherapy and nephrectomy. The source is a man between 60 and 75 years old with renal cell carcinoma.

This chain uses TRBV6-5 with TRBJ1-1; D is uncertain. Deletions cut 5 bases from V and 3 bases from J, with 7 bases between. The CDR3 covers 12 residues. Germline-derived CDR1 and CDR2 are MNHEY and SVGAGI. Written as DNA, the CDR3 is TGTGCCAGCAGTCGACCGGACACTGAAGCTTTCTTT. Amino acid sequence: CASSRPDTEAFF.

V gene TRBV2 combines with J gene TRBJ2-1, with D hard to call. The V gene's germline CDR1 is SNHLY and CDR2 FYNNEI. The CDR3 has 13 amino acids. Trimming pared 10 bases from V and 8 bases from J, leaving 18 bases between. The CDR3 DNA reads TGTGCCACCAGAGATAAGTTGGGCGATGAGCAGTTCTTC. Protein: CATRDKLGDEQFF.

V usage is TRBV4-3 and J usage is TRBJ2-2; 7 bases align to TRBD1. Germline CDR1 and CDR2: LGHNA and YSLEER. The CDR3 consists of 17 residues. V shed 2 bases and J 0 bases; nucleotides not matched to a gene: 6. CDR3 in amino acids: CASSQTTGAPNTGELFF. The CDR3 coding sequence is TGCGCCAGCAGCCAAACCACAGGGGCACCGAACACCGGGGAGCTGTTTTTT.

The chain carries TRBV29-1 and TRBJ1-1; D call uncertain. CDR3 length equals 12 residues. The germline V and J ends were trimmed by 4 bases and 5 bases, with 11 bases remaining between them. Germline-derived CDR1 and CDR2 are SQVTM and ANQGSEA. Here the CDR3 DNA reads TGCAGCGTTGGATGGAGGAAAACTGAAGCTTTCTTT. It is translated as CSVGWRKTEAFF.

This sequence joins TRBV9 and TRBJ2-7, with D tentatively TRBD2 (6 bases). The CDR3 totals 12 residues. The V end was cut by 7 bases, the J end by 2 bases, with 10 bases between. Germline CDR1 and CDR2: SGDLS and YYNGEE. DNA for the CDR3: TGTGCCAGCGGTAGCGGAGCCTACGAGCAGTACTTC. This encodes CASGSGAYEQYF. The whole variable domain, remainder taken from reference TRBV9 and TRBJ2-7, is DSGVTQTPKHLITATGQRVTLRCSPRSGDLSVYWYQQSLDQGLQFLIQYYNGEERAKGNILERFSAQQFPDLHSELNLSSLELGDSALYFCASGSGAYEQYFGPGTRLTVT.

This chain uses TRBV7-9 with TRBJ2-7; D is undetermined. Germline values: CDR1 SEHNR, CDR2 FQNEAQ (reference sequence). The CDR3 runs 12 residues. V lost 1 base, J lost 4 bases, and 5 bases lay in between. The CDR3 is CASSLVSYEQYF. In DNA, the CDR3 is TGTGCCAGCAGCTTAGTAAGTTACGAGCAGTACTTC.

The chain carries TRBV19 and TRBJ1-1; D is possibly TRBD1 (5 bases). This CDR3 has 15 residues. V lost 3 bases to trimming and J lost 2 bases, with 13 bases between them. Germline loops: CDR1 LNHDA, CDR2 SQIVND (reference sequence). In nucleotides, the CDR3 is TGTGCCAGTAGTATGGGGGGGTTTCAAAACACTGAAGCTTTCTTT. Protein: CASSMGGFQNTEAFF.

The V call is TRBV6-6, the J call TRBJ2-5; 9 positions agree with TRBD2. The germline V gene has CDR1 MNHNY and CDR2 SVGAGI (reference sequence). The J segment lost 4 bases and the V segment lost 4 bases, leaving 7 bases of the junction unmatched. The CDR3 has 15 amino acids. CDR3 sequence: CASSWGSGGSETQYF. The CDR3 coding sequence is TGTGCCAGCAGTTGGGGTAGCGGGGGATCAGAGACCCAGTACTTC.

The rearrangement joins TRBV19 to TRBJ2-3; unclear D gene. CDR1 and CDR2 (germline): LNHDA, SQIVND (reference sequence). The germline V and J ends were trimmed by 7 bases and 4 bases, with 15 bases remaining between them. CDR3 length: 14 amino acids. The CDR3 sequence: CASKAAHRADTQYF. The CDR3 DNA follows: TGTGCCAGTAAGGCGGCGCACCGCGCAGATACGCAGTATTTT.

This chain's CDR3 is CSAHWTVGYTF. CDR3 nucleotides: TGCAGTGCTCACTGGACAGTCGGCTACACCTTC. The chain uses TRBV20-1 and TRBJ1-2; a possible D gene is TRBD1 (6 bases). Per germline, CDR1 DFQATT and CDR2 SNEGSKA (reference sequence). The CDR3 has 11 amino acids. The V end lost 5 bases, the J end lost 8 bases, and 12 bases lay between the germline ends.